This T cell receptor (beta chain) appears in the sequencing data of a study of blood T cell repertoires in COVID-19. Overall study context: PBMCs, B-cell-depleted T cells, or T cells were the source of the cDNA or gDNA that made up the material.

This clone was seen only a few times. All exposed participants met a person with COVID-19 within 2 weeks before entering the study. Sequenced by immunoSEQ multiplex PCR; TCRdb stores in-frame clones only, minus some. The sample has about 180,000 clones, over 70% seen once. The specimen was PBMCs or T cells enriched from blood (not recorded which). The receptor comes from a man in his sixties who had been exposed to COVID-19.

DNA of the CDR3: TGCAGCGTTTGGGACAAGACCGGGGAGCTGTTTTTT. Residues: CSVWDKTGELFF. The V and J genes are TRBV29-1 and TRBJ2-2, with D tentatively TRBD1 (6 bases). V lost 5 bases and J 5 bases, leaving 9 bases between the germline ends. The CDR3 sequence is 12 residues long. CDR1 and CDR2 from the germline V gene are SQVTM and ANQGSEA.